These 23 T cell receptor beta chains were all obtained from the same sample, sequenced in a study of cytomegalovirus exposure and HLA in healthy donors. 60 Vbeta and 13 Jbeta primers were used in PCR. Sequencing was performed with immunoSEQ multiplex PCR; in TCRdb, only in-frame clones are kept and a portion is missing. The sample shows about 150,000 clones, 80% to 85% of them seen only once. Sequencing was done on a sample of PBMCs. The source of these receptors is a male donor in good health and CMV-seronegative.

V is TRBV9 and J is TRBJ2-3; 7 bases line up with TRBD2. Per germline, CDR1 SGDLS and CDR2 YYNGEE. The CDR3 consists of 16 residues. The J segment lost 2 bases and the V segment lost 3 bases, leaving 9 bases of the junction unmatched. The CDR3 sequence: CASSGGGGGATDTQYF. CDR3 in DNA: TGTGCCAGCAGCGGGGGGGGTGGCGGAGCCACAGATACGCAGTATTTT.

The chain is built from TRBV7-8 and TRBJ2-3, with D possibly matching TRBD2 (6 bases). V was clipped by 0 bases and J by 0 bases, with 7 bases between them. The length of the CDR3 is 15 residues. CDR1 and CDR2 from the germline V gene are SGHVS and FQNEAQ. The CDR3 coding sequence is TGTGCCAGCAGCTTAGCGGGGGGAAGCACAGATACGCAGTATTTT. Translated, it gives CASSLAGGSTDTQYF.

The chain combines TRBV5-6 with TRBJ2-1; 7 bases are a match to TRBD1. V dropped 1 base and J dropped 5; count of bases not matched to a gene: 3. This CDR3 contains 14 residues. Germline values: CDR1 SGHDT, CDR2 YYEEEE. CDR3 protein: CASSLRQGHNEQFF. CDR3 bases: TGTGCCAGCAGCTTGAGACAGGGCCACAATGAGCAGTTCTTC. Looking up the rest from reference TRBV5-6 and TRBJ2-1 gives the full variable domain: DAGVTQSPTHLIKTRGQQVTLRCSPKSGHDTVSWYQQALGQGPQFIFQYYEEEERQRGNFPDRFSGHQFPNYSSELNVNALLLGDSALYLCASSLRQGHNEQFFGPGTRLTVL.

The J gene is TRBJ2-1, the V gene TRBV28, with D maybe TRBD1 (5 bases). V was clipped by 6 bases and J by 0 bases, with 9 bases between them. The germline gives CDR1 MDHEN, CDR2 SYDVKM. The CDR3 is made up of 14 amino acids. CDR3 region: CASRGASSYNEQFF. The CDR3 DNA reads as TGTGCCAGCAGAGGGGCGAGCTCCTACAATGAGCAGTTCTTC.

V is TRBV9 and J is TRBJ2-2; a possible D gene is TRBD2 (6 bases). The germline CDR1 and CDR2 sequences are SGDLS and YYNGEE. The CDR3 is 15 residues long. V lost 0 bases and J lost 3, with 9 bases in between. The CDR3 sequence is CASSVGGRHTGELFF. The DNA of the CDR3 is TGTGCCAGCAGCGTAGGTGGGAGGCACACCGGGGAGCTGTTTTTT. Drawing the rest from reference TRBV9 and TRBJ2-2, the complete variable domain is DSGVTQTPKHLITATGQRVTLRCSPRSGDLSVYWYQQSLDQGLQFLIQYYNGEERAKGNILERFSAQQFPDLHSELNLSSLELGDSALYFCASSVGGRHTGELFFGEGSRLTVL.

This clone was seen a single time. The gene calls are TRBV5-6 and TRBJ1-6, with D uncertain. Trimming left V 5 bases short and J 7 bases short, with 13 bases between. Per germline, CDR1 SGHDT and CDR2 YYEEEE. This CDR3 spans 14 amino acids. This chain's CDR3 is CASRQPGTNSPLHF. CDR3 in DNA: TGTGCCAGCAGGCAACCGGGAACCAATTCACCCCTCCACTTT.

This chain links TRBV11-2 with TRBJ2-5, with 11 bases identical to TRBD2. Germline CDR1 reads SGHAT; CDR2 reads FQNNGV. V shed 5 bases and J 2 bases; nucleotides not matched to a gene: 10. The CDR3 loop spans 17 amino acids. The CDR3 sequence is CASSPMPTSGGQETQYF. CDR3 nucleotide sequence: TGTGCCAGCAGCCCAATGCCTACTAGCGGGGGTCAAGAGACCCAGTACTTC.

The rearrangement links TRBV28 to TRBJ2-7; 8 nucleotides line up with TRBD2. Trimming removed 6 bases from V and 0 bases from J; junction bases left unmatched: 4. The length of the CDR3 is 14 residues. CDR1 and CDR2 (germline): MDHEN, SYDVKM. The CDR3: CASSRLAYSYEQYF. The CDR3 coding sequence is TGTGCCAGCAGCCGACTAGCGTACTCCTACGAGCAGTACTTC.

The chain employs TRBV9 and TRBJ2-5; 8 bases fit TRBD1. Germline CDR1 reads SGDLS; CDR2 reads YYNGEE. The CDR3 runs to 14 residues. With 2 bases clipped from V and 5 bases from J, the junction kept 5 bases outside the gene matches. CDR3 DNA: TGTGCCAGCAGCGTGCAGGGGGCGGAGGAGACCCAGTACTTC. It specifies CASSVQGAEETQYF.

The chain combines TRBV19 with TRBJ2-7, with 10 bases fitting TRBD2. This CDR3 region has 14 residues. The germline V gene encodes CDR1 LNHDA and CDR2 SQIVND (reference sequence). With V trimmed by 3 bases and J by 6 bases, 5 bases remained unmatched. In DNA, the CDR3 is TGTGCCAGTAGTATGAGCGGGGGGGCAACCGAGCAGTACTTC. Encoded protein: CASSMSGGATEQYF.

The DNA for the CDR3 is TGTGCCAGCAGCGTAGCAGGCAGGGGCGGCGACGAGCAGTACTTC. This gives the protein CASSVAGRGGDEQYF. The gene calls are TRBV9 and TRBJ2-7; the D gene is possibly TRBD1 (6 bases). The germline gives CDR1 SGDLS, CDR2 YYNGEE. V was shortened by 0 bases and J by 5 bases, with 15 bases between the two germline ends. This CDR3 has 15 residues.

This clone has just one count. This chain connects TRBV30 to TRBJ2-6; D is ambiguous. The germline V and J ends were trimmed by 0 bases and 0 bases, with 6 bases remaining between them. CDR1 and CDR2 (germline): GTSNPN, SVGIG (reference sequence). The CDR3 spans 15 residues. The CDR3 reads CAWSVGVSGANVLTF. The CDR3 DNA sequence: TGTGCCTGGAGTGTAGGAGTCTCTGGGGCCAACGTCCTGACTTTC.

The chain uses TRBV19 and TRBJ1-1, with D uncertain. The CDR3 consists of 15 residues. Per the germline V gene, CDR1 is LNHDA and CDR2 is SQIVND (reference sequence). Trimming pared 3 bases from V and 0 bases from J, leaving 11 bases between. Here the CDR3 reads CASSIMAGLNTEAFF. CDR3 bases: TGTGCCAGTAGTATTATGGCAGGCCTGAACACTGAAGCTTTCTTT.

The CDR3 here is CASSYSGQGQPQHF. CDR3 nucleotide sequence: TGTGCCAGCAGTTACTCGGGACAGGGGCAGCCCCAGCATTTT. The V call is TRBV6-6, the J call TRBJ1-5; 10 bases agree with TRBD1. The ends lost 0 bases at V and 7 bases at J; junction bases unmatched: 0. The CDR3 contains 14 residues. Per germline, CDR1 MNHNY and CDR2 SVGAGI (reference sequence).

The V gene is TRBV6-5, the J gene TRBJ2-7; a weak D match, TRBD2 (6 bases). The CDR3 contains 15 residues. With 5 bases removed from V and 0 bases from J, the gap between germline ends came to 14 bases. Looked up from germline, CDR1 is MNHEY and CDR2 is SVGAGI. The DNA of the CDR3 is TGTGCCAGCAGTCAACACGGAGGGAGCTCCTACGAGCAGTACTTC. Residues: CASSQHGGSSYEQYF.

CDR3 amino acids: CASQRREGNEQFF. For the CDR3, the DNA is TGTGCCAGCCAACGGCGGGAGGGCAATGAGCAGTTCTTC. The chain is built from TRBV5-4 and TRBJ2-1, with TRBD2 matching over 9 bases. The CDR3 runs to 13 residues. The V segment lost 7 bases and the J segment 6 bases; nucleotides outside the gene matches: 5. The germline CDR1 and CDR2 sequences are SGHNT and YYREEE (reference sequence). The full variable domain, in which reference TRBV5-4 and TRBJ2-1 provide the parts outside the CDR3, is ETGVTQSPTHLIKTRGQQVTLRCSSQSGHNTVSWYQQALGQGPQFIFQYYREEENGRGNFPPRFSGLQFPNYSSELNVNALELDDSALYLCASQRREGNEQFFGPGTRLTVL.

V and J are TRBV6-5 and TRBJ1-6, with D maybe TRBD1 (6 bases). Germline V lookup: CDR1 MNHEY, CDR2 SVGAGI. Deletions cut 5 bases from V and 9 bases from J, with 14 bases between. The CDR3 consists of 14 residues. CDR3 amino acids: CASSTGNRASPLHF. CDR3 DNA sequence: TGTGCCAGCAGTACCGGGAACAGGGCTTCACCCCTCCACTTT.

The V gene is TRBV28, the J gene TRBJ2-7, with 7 nucleotides matching TRBD1. The CDR3 is 16 residues long. The ends lost 4 bases at V and 1 base at J; junction bases unmatched: 10. CDR1 is MDHEN, CDR2 SYDVKM, per germline. The CDR3 region is CASSSQNGQASYEQYF. CDR3 DNA: TGTGCCAGCAGTTCCCAAAATGGACAGGCATCCTACGAGCAGTACTTC.

The chain uses TRBV29-1 and TRBJ1-4, with D tentatively TRBD1 (6 bases). The V end lost 6 bases, the J end lost 4 bases, and 12 bases lay between the germline ends. In germline, CDR1 is SQVTM, CDR2 ANQGSEA. The CDR3 consists of 13 residues. The CDR3 sequence: CSVKQGNNEKLFF. For the CDR3, the DNA is TGCAGCGTAAAACAGGGTAATAATGAAAAACTGTTTTTT.

The rearrangement joins TRBV9 to TRBJ1-2; tentative D call: TRBD1 (5 bases). Germline CDR1 reads SGDLS; CDR2 reads YYNGEE. The V end was cut by 2 bases, the J end by 0 bases, with 11 bases between. The CDR3 has 15 residues. The CDR3 bases are TGTGCCAGCAGCGTCGGAGGGGCAGCTAACTATGGCTACACCTTC. This sequence encodes CASSVGGAANYGYTF.

This clone occurred once. This sequence joins TRBV6-5 and TRBJ2-5; 7 bases match TRBD2. Germline trimming cut 2 bases from V and 4 bases from J; bases unmatched to any gene: 4. This CDR3 has 14 amino acids. The germline V gene encodes CDR1 MNHEY and CDR2 SVGAGI. As DNA, the CDR3 is TGTGCCAGCAGTTACGAGGCGGGAGCAGAGACCCAGTACTTC. It yields the protein CASSYEAGAETQYF.

This rearrangement joins TRBV6-5 to TRBJ1-4, with no clear D. The CDR3 runs 13 residues. In germline, CDR1 is MNHEY, CDR2 SVGAGI. V lost 2 bases and J lost 5, with 6 bases in between. The CDR3 reads CASSYVLNEKLFF. The CDR3 DNA is TGTGCCAGCAGTTACGTCTTAAATGAAAAACTGTTTTTT.

The chain employs TRBV5-4 and TRBJ2-1; 7 nucleotides match TRBD2. Trimming at V came to 3 bases and at J to 4 bases, leaving 7 bases not matched to a gene. CDR3 length: 15 residues. Germline lookup yields CDR1 SGHNT and CDR2 YYREEE (reference sequence). CDR3 coding DNA: TGTGCCAGCAGCTCACCTAGCGGTAGGTACAATGAGCAGTTCTTC. Encoded protein: CASSSPSGRYNEQFF. The variable domain in full, with the rest retrieved from reference TRBV5-4 and TRBJ2-1, is ETGVTQSPTHLIKTRGQQVTLRCSSQSGHNTVSWYQQALGQGPQFIFQYYREEENGRGNFPPRFSGLQFPNYSSELNVNALELDDSALYLCASSSPSGRYNEQFFGPGTRLTVL.